The next 29 T cell receptor beta chains were all read from a single sample in a study of T cell repertoires in ileal Crohn's disease. Repertoires were generated with immunoSEQ multiplex PCR, while TCRdb's copy carries only in-frame clones and drops some. This sample has thousands of clones, with 92% found just once. The material sequenced was ileal tissue. The receptors were sampled from an adult with Crohn's disease.

This chain connects TRBV5-6 to TRBJ2-5, with 8 bases that match TRBD1. Germline V lookup: CDR1 SGHDT, CDR2 YYEEEE. J gave up 5 bases and V 2 bases, and 5 bases lay outside the gene matches. This CDR3 contains 14 residues. DNA of the CDR3: TGTGCCAGCAGCTTATGGACAGGGAGGGAGACCCAGTACTTC. It encodes CASSLWTGRETQYF.

The chain links TRBV7-6 to TRBJ2-1; D may be TRBD2 (5 bases). This CDR3 has 14 amino acids. Germline loops: CDR1 SGHVS, CDR2 FNYEAQ. Trimming took off 3 bases at V and 7 bases at J, with 13 bases between the two ends. The CDR3 region is CASSLESSGNEQFF. The CDR3, as DNA: TGTGCCAGCAGCTTGGAATCGTCGGGGAATGAGCAGTTCTTC.

The chain has TRBV7-2 and TRBJ2-7, with unresolved D. CDR3 length: 13 amino acids. Germline CDR1 SGHTA, CDR2 FQGNSA. V was shortened by 1 base and J by 5 bases, with 9 bases between the two germline ends. The CDR3 sequence is CASSLDYSNEQYF. In DNA, the CDR3 is TGTGCCAGCAGCTTAGACTACTCTAACGAGCAGTACTTC.

This clone was seen a few times. V usage is TRBV25-1 and J usage is TRBJ2-5, with D perhaps TRBD1 (5 bases). The CDR3 covers 14 residues. With 4 bases removed from V and 10 bases from J, the gap between germline ends came to 19 bases. The V gene's germline CDR1 is MGHDK and CDR2 SYGVNS. The CDR3 sequence is CASSAGVTGAIQYF. CDR3 sequence (DNA): TGTGCCAGCAGTGCCGGTGTTACAGGAGCTATCCAGTACTTC.

V and J are TRBV9 and TRBJ2-5; D gene uncertain. This CDR3 has 13 amino acids. The V end was cut by 0 bases, the J end by 5 bases, with 8 bases between. The germline CDR1 and CDR2 sequences are SGDLS and YYNGEE. In nucleotides, the CDR3 is TGTGCCAGCAGCGTAGCTACTCGGGAGACCCAGTACTTC. Its translation: CASSVATRETQYF.

The CDR3 spells CASKETGWETQYF. The CDR3, as DNA: TGTGCCAGCAAGGAGACAGGGTGGGAGACCCAGTACTTC. The chain carries TRBV2 and TRBJ2-5; 7 nucleotides line up with TRBD1. The length of the CDR3 is 13 residues. Unmatched junction bases numbered 7, after V lost 7 bases and J lost 5 bases. Germline CDR1 SNHLY, CDR2 FYNNEI.

This chain links TRBV10-3 with TRBJ1-1, with D perhaps matching TRBD1 (6 bases). Germline assignment: CDR1 ENHRY and CDR2 SYGVKD. This CDR3 spans 13 amino acids. V was pared by 5 bases and J by 7 bases, with 14 bases between. CDR3 sequence (DNA): TGTGCCATCAGTTTAGGGGGGGAGTATGAAGCTTTCTTT. Residues: CAISLGGEYEAFF.

V gene TRBV6-1 combines with J gene TRBJ2-7; a weak D match, TRBD2 (6 bases). Trimming took 6 bases from V and 0 from J, leaving 15 bases between them. Germline assignment: CDR1 MNHNS and CDR2 SASEGT. The CDR3 runs 15 residues. The CDR3 bases are TGTGCCAGCAGGGAGGGACGGTCAAGCTCCTACGAGCAGTACTTC. Translating it yields CASREGRSSSYEQYF.

The chain combines TRBV7-2 with TRBJ2-7; D not resolved. CDR3 size: 14 residues. The ends were cut back, 5 bases at V and 0 bases at J, with 11 bases in the middle. The V gene's germline CDR1 is SGHTA and CDR2 FQGNSA. The CDR3 loop is CASSRISLSYEQYF. CDR3 nucleotides: TGTGCCAGCAGCCGGATTAGCCTCTCCTACGAGCAGTACTTC. The full variable domain, rest sourced from reference TRBV7-2 and TRBJ2-7, is GAGVSQSPSNKVTEKGKDVELRCDPISGHTALYWYRQSLGQGLEFLIYFQGNSAPDKSGLPSDRFSAERTGGSVSTLTIQRTQQEDSAVYLCASSRISLSYEQYFGPGTRLTVT.

The chain links TRBV7-2 to TRBJ2-2; D may be TRBD1 (5 bases). Trimming removed 3 bases from V and 3 bases from J, with 14 bases in between. The CDR3 contains 16 residues. Germline V gene data show CDR1 as SGHTA and CDR2 as FQGNSA. The CDR3 bases are TGTGCCAGCAGCTTTGAGCGCCAGGGTCACACCGGGGAGCTGTTTTTT. Translation: CASSFERQGHTGELFF.

The genes are TRBV27 and TRBJ2-3, with 8 nucleotides matching TRBD2. Germline V gene data show CDR1 as MNHEY and CDR2 as SMNVEV (reference sequence). J was trimmed by 0 bases and V by 6 bases; bases with no gene match: 8. The length of the CDR3 is 16 residues. CDR3 sequence (DNA): TGTGCCAGCAGGCTGGGAGCGGGAGCTAGCACAGATACGCAGTATTTT. Translating it yields CASRLGAGASTDTQYF.

Note on this clone: An end of the junction differs from the germline gene, which may be a read error. The chain couples TRBV7-2 to TRBJ1-1; 9 nucleotides agree with TRBD1. Germline V gene lookup returns CDR1 SGHTA and CDR2 FQGNSA. This CDR3 has 11 residues. For the CDR3, the DNA is TGTGCCAGCAGCTTAGCGGGGACAGGGTCTTTT. Amino acid sequence: CASSLAGTGSF. The full variable domain, rest sourced from reference TRBV7-2 and TRBJ1-1, is GAGVSQSPSNKVTEKGKDVELRCDPISGHTALYWYRQSLGQGLEFLIYFQGNSAPDKSGLPSDRFSAERTGGSVSTLTIQRTQQEDSAVYLCASSLAGTGSFGQGTRLTVV.

The chain links TRBV19 to TRBJ2-1; 10 positions agree with TRBD2. The germline V gene has CDR1 LNHDA and CDR2 SQIVND (reference sequence). Trimming cost V 5 bases and J 8 bases; bases outside gene matches: 6. The CDR3 totals 14 residues. CDR3 DNA sequence: TGTGCCAGTAGTCCCAGGACTAGCGGCCATGAGCAGTTCTTC. Translated, it gives CASSPRTSGHEQFF.

This clone has just one count. The chain couples TRBV7-2 to TRBJ2-7; TRBD2 matches 8 bases. Germline lookup yields CDR1 SGHTA and CDR2 FQGNSA. V gave up 5 bases and J gave up 4 bases; unmatched junction bases: 13. The CDR3 totals 16 residues. The CDR3, as DNA: TGTGCCAGCAGCCCAGAGGGCGGGAGGCCCAATTACGAGCAGTACTTC. Translating it yields CASSPEGGRPNYEQYF.

V usage is TRBV5-1 and J usage is TRBJ2-5; 9 bases are shared with TRBD2. The CDR3 is 15 amino acids. V trimming: 1 base; J trimming: 6 bases; junction bases outside the gene matches: 7. Germline lookup yields CDR1 SGHRS and CDR2 YFSETQ. CDR3 DNA sequence: TGCGCCAGCAGCTTGAGGGCTAGCGGGATGAAGACCCAGTACTTC. It specifies CASSLRASGMKTQYF.

The chain has TRBV9 and TRBJ2-7; D gene uncertain. Between the trimmed V and J ends, which lost 0 bases and 0 bases, there was a span of 10 bases. Looked up from germline, CDR1 is SGDLS and CDR2 is YYNGEE. This CDR3 is built from 15 residues. CDR3 region: CASSVDPMSSYEQYF. CDR3 nucleotides: TGTGCCAGCAGCGTAGACCCTATGAGCTCCTACGAGCAGTACTTC.

This sequence joins TRBV30 and TRBJ2-2; TRBD2 might be the D (5 bases). This CDR3 region has 14 residues. The germline gives CDR1 GTSNPN, CDR2 SVGIG (reference sequence). V was clipped by 5 bases and J by 0 bases, with 10 bases between them. CDR3 residues: CAWGGWANTGELFF. DNA of the CDR3: TGTGCCTGGGGAGGATGGGCGAACACCGGGGAGCTGTTTTTT. The full variable domain, rest sourced from reference TRBV30 and TRBJ2-2, is SQTIHQWPATLVQPVGSPLSLECTVEGTSNPNLYWYRQAAGRGLQLLFYSVGIGQISSEVPQNLSASRPQDRQFILSSKKLLLSDSGFYLCAWGGWANTGELFFGEGSRLTVL.

J is TRBJ2-3 and V is TRBV27, with 10 bases lining up with TRBD2. V dropped 3 bases and J dropped 7; count of bases not matched to a gene: 4. The CDR3 loop spans 14 amino acids. Germline-derived CDR1 and CDR2 are MNHEY and SMNVEV (reference sequence). CDR3 sequence reads: CASSFSSGSNTQYF. For the CDR3, the DNA is TGTGCCAGCAGTTTTTCTAGCGGGAGTAATACGCAGTATTTT.

This clone has only a few counts. This sequence joins TRBV10-3 and TRBJ2-4, with a tentative D call TRBD1 (5 bases). The CDR3 contains 13 residues. Germline V gives CDR1 ENHRY, CDR2 SYGVKD. V shed 4 bases and J shed 9 bases, with 13 bases lying between them. CDR3 DNA: TGTGCCATCAGTGGGCCGGATCAGGGCATTCAGTACTTC. Its protein is CAISGPDQGIQYF.

The chain has TRBV29-1 and TRBJ2-3; a possible D gene is TRBD2 (6 bases). Germline CDR1 SQVTM, CDR2 ANQGSEA. The CDR3 runs 13 residues. V lost 6 bases, J lost 3 bases, and 13 bases lay in between. The CDR3 bases are TGCAGCGTGGGTGGAGGGGCGACAGATACGCAGTATTTT. This codes for CSVGGGATDTQYF.

The table lists this clone with a count of one. The chain carries TRBV25-1 and TRBJ2-2; D possibly corresponds to TRBD2 (6 bases). Germline CDR1 MGHDK, CDR2 SYGVNS. CDR3 length: 15 amino acids. The V end was cut by 4 bases, the J end by 6 bases, with 15 bases between. CDR3 protein: CASSAHHAGPGELFF. The CDR3 coding sequence is TGTGCCAGCAGTGCCCACCATGCGGGACCCGGGGAGCTGTTTTTT.

The chain uses TRBV5-1 and TRBJ2-3; D might be TRBD1 (6 bases). CDR3 length equals 15 residues. The V gene's germline CDR1 is SGHRS and CDR2 YFSETQ. Trimming cost V 5 bases and J 1 base, with 14 bases left between them. In DNA, the CDR3 is TGCGCCAGCAGTAAGGGGGAAAGTGGCACAGATACGCAGTATTTT. Its translation: CASSKGESGTDTQYF.

V and J are TRBV18 and TRBJ2-3; D remains unclear. The germline gives CDR1 KGHSH, CDR2 LQKENI. V lost 4 bases and J lost 3, with 5 bases in between. CDR3 length: 12 amino acids. CDR3 DNA: TGTGCCAGCTCACGAGAGACAGATACGCAGTATTTT. Protein sequence: CASSRETDTQYF. The variable domain in full, completed from reference TRBV18 and TRBJ2-3, reads NAGVMQNPRHLVRRRGQEARLRCSPMKGHSHVYWYRQLPEEGLKFMVYLQKENIIDESGMPKERFSAEFPKEGPSILRIQQVVRGDSAAYFCASSRETDTQYFGPGTRLTVL.

The V and J genes are TRBV5-1 and TRBJ2-2; weak D call: TRBD2 (5 bases). This CDR3 is built from 15 residues. CDR1 is SGHRS, CDR2 YFSETQ, per germline. The V end lost 0 bases, the J end lost 1 base, and 7 bases lay between the germline ends. This chain's CDR3 is CASSLVSENTGELFF. The CDR3 bases are TGCGCCAGCAGCTTGGTTAGCGAGAACACCGGGGAGCTGTTTTTT.

This clone was seen once. The junction departs from germline at one end; a sequencing error may be responsible. The chain recombines TRBV6-1 with TRBJ1-3, with 8 bases that match TRBD1. Germline V gene lookup returns CDR1 MNHNS and CDR2 SASEGT. The CDR3 is made up of 14 amino acids. The CDR3 region has the DNA TGTGCCAGCAACCTACAGGGGGTTTCTCACGTAGTCCATTTT. It translates to CASNLQGVSHVVHF.

DNA of the CDR3: TGTGCCAGCTCAAACTACAGGGACACTGAAGCTTTCTTT. It encodes CASSNYRDTEAFF. The genes are TRBV18 and TRBJ1-1; TRBD1 might be the D (6 bases). The CDR3 is made up of 13 amino acids. Germline V gene lookup returns CDR1 KGHSH and CDR2 LQKENI. V gave up 5 bases and J gave up 3 bases, with 10 bases separating them.

This chain connects TRBV7-3 to TRBJ2-3; possibly TRBD1 for D (5 bases). This CDR3 contains 15 residues. Trimming took 2 bases from V and 3 from J, leaving 12 bases between them. CDR1 SGHTA and CDR2 FQGTGA come from the germline V gene. CDR3 sequence: CASSLSGFNTDTQYF. The CDR3 DNA sequence: TGTGCCAGCAGCTTATCAGGGTTCAATACAGATACGCAGTATTTT.

This clone was recorded a few times. The CDR3 loop reads CASSSDGYTF. CDR3 bases: TGTGCCAGCAGCTCGGATGGCTACACCTTC. The genes are TRBV7-2 and TRBJ1-2; no reliable D call. This CDR3 spans 10 amino acids. The germline V and J ends were trimmed by 4 bases and 6 bases, with 3 bases remaining between them. Per the germline V gene, CDR1 is SGHTA and CDR2 is FQGNSA.

CDR3 in DNA: TGTGCCAGCAGCTTGACAGGACTCCCCTACGAGCAGTACTTC. As protein: CASSLTGLPYEQYF. This chain uses TRBV11-3 with TRBJ2-7; the D gene is possibly TRBD1 (6 bases). In germline, CDR1 is SGHNT, CDR2 YENEEA. The CDR3 covers 14 residues. The V gene lost 3 bases and the J gene lost 2 bases, with 11 bases spanning the gap.